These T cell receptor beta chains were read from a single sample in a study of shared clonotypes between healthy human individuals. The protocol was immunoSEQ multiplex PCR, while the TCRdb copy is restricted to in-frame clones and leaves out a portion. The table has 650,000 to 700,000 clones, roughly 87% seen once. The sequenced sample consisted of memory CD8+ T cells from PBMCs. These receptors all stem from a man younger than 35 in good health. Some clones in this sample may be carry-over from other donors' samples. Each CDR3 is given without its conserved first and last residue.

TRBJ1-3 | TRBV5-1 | ASSSGREAGNTIY
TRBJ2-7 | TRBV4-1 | ASSQDRAGDYEQY
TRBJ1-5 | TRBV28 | ASSSRGQTHYFSNQPQH
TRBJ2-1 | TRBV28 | ASSPYQWGWVQNEQF
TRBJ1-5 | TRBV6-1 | ASSEARTGWGQPQH
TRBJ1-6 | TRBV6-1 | ASSEVWTANSPLH
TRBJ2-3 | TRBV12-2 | ASRPTRRDDADTQY
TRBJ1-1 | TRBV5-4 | ASSFDRATF
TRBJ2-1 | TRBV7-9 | ASSLVALGVRYEQF
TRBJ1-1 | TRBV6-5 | ASSYDTLNTEAF
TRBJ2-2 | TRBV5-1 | ASSPLSGTGELF
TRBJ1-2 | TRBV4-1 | ASSQGYGYT
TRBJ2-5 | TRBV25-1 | ASQTSGSVEETQY
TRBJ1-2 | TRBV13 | ASSERQGARGYGYT
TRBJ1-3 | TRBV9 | ASSVGVRPSGNTIY
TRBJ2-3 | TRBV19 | ASSMGSGSTDTQY
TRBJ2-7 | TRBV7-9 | ASSLDRAYEQY
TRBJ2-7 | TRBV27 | ASSYSAGESSYEQY
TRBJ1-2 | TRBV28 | ASSPGRSYGYT
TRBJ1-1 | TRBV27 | ASSLAGGQAEAF
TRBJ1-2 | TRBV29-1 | SVESPGQGGYGYT
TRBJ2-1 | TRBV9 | ASSVTHGEAYNEQF
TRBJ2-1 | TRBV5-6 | ASSPPKASDSSYNEQF
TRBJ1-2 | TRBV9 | ASSVDLNAYGYT
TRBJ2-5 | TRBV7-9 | ASSPEVAETQY
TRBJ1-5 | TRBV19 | ASRRDTSPSPQH
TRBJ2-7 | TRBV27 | ASSLGGEYYEQY
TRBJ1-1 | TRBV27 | ASSPLVEGGPNTEAF
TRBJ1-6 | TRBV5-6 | ASRDRGVGGRNSPLH
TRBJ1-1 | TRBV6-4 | ASRKAGEANTEAF
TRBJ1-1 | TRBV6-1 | ASNYGGSTEAF
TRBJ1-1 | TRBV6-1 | ASSDVGLGTEAF
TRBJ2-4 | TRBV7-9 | ASSIDSVKNIQY
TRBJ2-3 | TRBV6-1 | ATLRGRRGADTQY
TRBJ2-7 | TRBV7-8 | ASSPPMAANYEQY
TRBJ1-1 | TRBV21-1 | ASSKGTANTEAF
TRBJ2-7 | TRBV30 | AWSERQTSSYEQY
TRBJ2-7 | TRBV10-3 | AISDGTAAWEQY
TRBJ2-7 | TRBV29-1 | SVWADTGEQY
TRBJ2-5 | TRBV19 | ASSRGRQQETQY
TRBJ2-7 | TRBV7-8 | ASSRRERAEQY
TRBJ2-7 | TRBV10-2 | ASSESTRTVDEQY
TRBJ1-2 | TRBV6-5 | ASSLGGGRGYT
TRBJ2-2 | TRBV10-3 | AISELLAGGPGTGELF